The 7 T cell receptor beta chains presented below share a single source sample, sequenced in a study of blood T cell repertoires in COVID-19 (dated by TCRdb to the early 2020s). The library came from the immunoSEQ multiplex PCR assay. This immuneACCESS table, as held by TCRdb, lists in-frame sequences with V and J called but not all clones. Of the missing ones, under half trace to an unresolved V gene in checked studies; the others have no known cause. For this sample there are around 300,000 clones; around 83% appear just once. The ten largest clones take up approximately 3.1% of the sample. The sample comprised peripheral blood. All receptors derive from a man in his thirties or forties with active or convalescent COVID-19.

This clone occurred a few times. This chain connects TRBV20-1 to TRBJ2-3, with TRBD2 matching over 11 bases. This CDR3 is 15 amino acids long. Germline V CDR1 and CDR2: DFQATT, SNEGSKA (reference sequence). J was trimmed by 2 bases and V by 3 bases; bases with no gene match: 4. DNA of the CDR3: TGCAGTGCTAGTCTTAGCGGGGGGGCCACAGATACGCAGTATTTT. This encodes CSASLSGGATDTQYF.

This chain uses TRBV7-8 with TRBJ2-7; 10 bases are a match to TRBD1. The CDR3 has 13 residues. The ends lost 4 bases at V and 6 bases at J; junction bases unmatched: 3. Germline CDR1 and CDR2: SGHVS and FQNEAQ. Written as DNA, the CDR3 is TGTGCCAGCAGCTCCGGGACAGGGGTCGAGCAGTACTTC. It codes for CASSSGTGVEQYF.

The chain couples TRBV25-1 to TRBJ2-3, with 8 bases lining up with TRBD2. Germline CDR1 reads MGHDK; CDR2 reads SYGVNS. The CDR3 is 17 amino acids. The V and J ends lost 3 bases and 1 base, in that order; junction bases with no gene match: 9. The CDR3 here is CASSDPSYSGGTDTQYF. CDR3 in DNA: TGTGCCAGCAGTGACCCTTCCTATAGCGGGGGCACAGATACGCAGTATTTT.

V is TRBV7-8 and J is TRBJ1-2; 7 nucleotides line up with TRBD1. The CDR3 runs 14 residues. Germline CDR1 SGHVS, CDR2 FQNEAQ. V lost 2 bases to trimming and J lost 5 bases; unmatched junction nucleotides: 5. The CDR3 DNA reads TGTGCCAGCAGCTTAACCAGGGGGGCGTATGGCTACACCTTC. Translating gives CASSLTRGAYGYTF.

The chain joins TRBV7-9 to TRBJ2-1; TRBD1 matches 8 bases. This CDR3 comprises 15 residues. Trimming cost V 5 bases and J 6 bases; bases outside gene matches: 9. CDR1 is SEHNR, CDR2 FQNEAQ, per germline (reference sequence). The CDR3 protein is CASSRSGTGFNEQFF. CDR3 nucleotides: TGTGCCAGCAGCCGCTCCGGGACAGGATTCAATGAGCAGTTCTTC.

This rearrangement joins TRBV9 to TRBJ2-1; TRBD2 matches at 15 bases. Germline CDR1 and CDR2: SGDLS and YYNGEE. V gave up 4 bases and J gave up 3 bases; unmatched junction bases: 17. This CDR3 has 21 residues. The CDR3 sequence is CASSTSKLGLAGGLVYNEQFF. The CDR3 DNA reads TGTGCCAGCAGCACATCGAAGCTTGGACTAGCGGGGGGGCTTGTCTACAATGAGCAGTTCTTC.

The chain carries TRBV4-2 and TRBJ1-2; TRBD1 matches 7 bases. The CDR3 covers 15 residues. Germline loops: CDR1 LGHNA, CDR2 YNFKEQ. V was clipped by 0 bases and J by 4 bases; unmatched bases: 5. The CDR3 protein is CASSQDIGTAYGYTF. The CDR3 DNA reads as TGTGCCAGCAGCCAAGATATCGGGACAGCCTATGGCTACACCTTC.